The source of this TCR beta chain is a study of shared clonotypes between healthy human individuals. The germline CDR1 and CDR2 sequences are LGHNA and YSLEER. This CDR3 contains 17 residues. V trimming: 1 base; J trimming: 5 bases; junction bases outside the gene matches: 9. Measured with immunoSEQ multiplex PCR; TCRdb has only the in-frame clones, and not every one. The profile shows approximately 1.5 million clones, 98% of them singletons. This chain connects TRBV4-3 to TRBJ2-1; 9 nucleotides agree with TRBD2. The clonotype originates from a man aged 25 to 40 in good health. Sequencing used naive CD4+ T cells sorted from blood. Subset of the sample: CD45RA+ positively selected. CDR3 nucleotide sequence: TGCGCCAGCAGCCAAGGGTCCAGCGGGAGGCCCAACAATGAGCAGTTCTTC. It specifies CASSQGSSGRPNNEQFF.